This T cell receptor (beta chain) was recovered during a study of T cell repertoires in cytomegalovirus infection. Across the whole study: Selected CMV epitopes included recently identified HLA-C-restricted ones as well as well-studied HLA-B-restricted ones.

The CDR3 has 13 amino acids. Germline V gene lookup returns CDR1 SGHAT and CDR2 FQNNGV. V lost 3 bases and J 2 bases, leaving 8 bases between the germline ends. This clonotype has just a few counts. Antigen specificity is unknown. TCRdb re-derived calls from the reads in MiXCR, one entry per CDR3 protein. The data hold more than 250,000 distinct CDR3 sequences, with just under 25% observed a single time. This specimen consisted of cultured PBMCs, obtained from culture after CMV antigen stimulation. This sequence joins TRBV11-2 and TRBJ2-7, with D unclear. The clonotype was recovered from a human donor in good health (CMV status not recorded). Some clones in this sample may be carry-over from other donors' samples. DNA of the CDR3: TGTGCCAGCAGCTTTGCCCACACCTACGAGCAGTACGTC. Encoded protein: CASSFAHTYEQYV.